A single sample gave rise to the 15 T cell receptor beta chains below, sequenced in a study of shared clonotypes between healthy human individuals. Using immunoSEQ multiplex PCR, the repertoire was profiled, and TCRdb retains in-frame clones only, with some absent. This sample has 760,000 or so clones, with 90% to 97% found just once. Naivety among CD8 cells was defined by CD45RO negativity and positive CCR7 selection, thereby excluding terminally differentiated effector memory CD45RA+ cells. The sample consisted of naive CD8+ T cells sorted from blood. These receptors came from a man younger than 45 in good health.

This clone was seen only once. This chain uses TRBV4-3 with TRBJ2-5, with D tentatively TRBD1 (6 bases). V shed 0 bases and J shed 2 bases, with 10 bases lying between them. The CDR3 consists of 15 residues. Germline values: CDR1 LGHNA, CDR2 YSLEER. CDR3 bases: TGCGCCAGCAGCCAAGACAGGGGCAAACAAGAGACCCAGTACTTC. It yields the protein CASSQDRGKQETQYF.

This chain links TRBV5-1 with TRBJ2-7, with D perhaps matching TRBD2 (5 bases). Germline loops: CDR1 SGHRS, CDR2 YFSETQ. The CDR3 is 16 residues long. The V end was cut by 3 bases, the J end by 2 bases, with 18 bases between. The CDR3 DNA reads as TGCGCCAGCAGCTCAGCGGTTGTGACGGAGACCTACGAGCAGTACTTC. This sequence encodes CASSSAVVTETYEQYF.

The chain uses TRBV27 and TRBJ2-1, with D possibly TRBD1 on 7 matching bases. CDR3 length: 12 amino acids. CDR1 is MNHEY, CDR2 SMNVEV, per germline (reference sequence). V was shortened by 9 bases and J by 7 bases, with 13 bases between the two germline ends. The CDR3 protein is CASQQGRNEQFF. The CDR3 coding sequence is TGTGCCAGTCAACAGGGGAGGAATGAGCAGTTCTTC.

The chain joins TRBV7-9 to TRBJ2-1; 8 nucleotides align to TRBD2. This CDR3 comprises 15 residues. J gave up 2 bases and V 6 bases, and 6 bases lay outside the gene matches. Germline V gene lookup returns CDR1 SEHNR and CDR2 FQNEAQ (reference sequence). CDR3 bases: TGTGCCAGCAGACAAGCGGGAGCCGCCTACAATGAGCAGTTCTTC. Encoded protein: CASRQAGAAYNEQFF. Filled out from reference TRBV7-9 and TRBJ2-1, the complete variable domain reads DTGVSQNPRHKITKRGQNVTFRCDPISEHNRLYWYRQTLGQGPEFLTYFQNEAQLEKSRLLSDRFSAERPKGSFSTLEIQRTEQGDSAMYLCASRQAGAAYNEQFFGPGTRLTVL.

This sequence joins TRBV6-1 and TRBJ2-5; weak D call: TRBD2 (5 bases). The V gene lost 5 bases and the J gene lost 7 bases, with 11 bases spanning the gap. From germline, CDR1 is MNHNS and CDR2 SASEGT. The CDR3 contains 12 residues. CDR3 loop: CASSWERATQYF. CDR3 nucleotides: TGTGCCAGCAGTTGGGAGAGGGCGACCCAGTACTTC.

The rearrangement uses TRBV6-5 and TRBJ1-1; TRBD1 might be the D (5 bases). Germline assignment: CDR1 MNHEY and CDR2 SVGAGI. The CDR3 consists of 13 residues. V was clipped by 6 bases and J by 5 bases, with 13 bases between them. CDR3 in amino acids: CASSQVGETEAFF. In nucleotides, the CDR3 is TGTGCCAGCAGCCAGGTGGGGGAGACTGAAGCTTTCTTT.

The CDR3 bases are TGCGCCAGCAGCTTGGAACTAGCGGGGCGGGGTGAGCAGTTCTTC. Its translation is CASSLELAGRGEQFF. This chain joins TRBV5-1 and TRBJ2-1; TRBD2 agrees at 10 bases. The CDR3 spans 15 residues. Germline V gene lookup returns CDR1 SGHRS and CDR2 YFSETQ. Trimming took 0 bases from V and 9 from J; bases not matched to a gene: 6.

The gene calls are TRBV2 and TRBJ2-7; 9 nucleotides match TRBD1. The CDR3 has 14 residues. V gave up 6 bases and J gave up 3 bases; unmatched junction bases: 6. CDR1 and CDR2 (germline): SNHLY, FYNNEI. The CDR3 bases are TGTGCCAGCAGAGGGGACAGGGTGAACTACGAGCAGTACTTC. Protein product: CASRGDRVNYEQYF.

The chain recombines TRBV7-8 with TRBJ1-2; 7 nucleotides agree with TRBD1. With V trimmed by 0 bases and J by 6 bases, 13 bases remained unmatched. Germline V gene sequence: CDR1 SGHVS, CDR2 FQNEAQ. The CDR3 is made up of 17 amino acids. The CDR3 is CASSLAGVEGQTNGYTF. The CDR3 DNA follows: TGTGCCAGCAGCTTAGCAGGAGTCGAGGGACAGACCAATGGCTACACCTTC.

The genes are TRBV4-2 and TRBJ1-4; the D gene is possibly TRBD1 (6 bases). The CDR3 has 16 amino acids. Germline values: CDR1 LGHNA, CDR2 YNFKEQ. The V and J ends lost 3 bases and 8 bases respectively, with 19 bases between them. The CDR3 DNA reads as TGTGCCAGCAGCCACGACCTGACAGGTATCTGGGAAAAACTGTTTTTT. As protein: CASSHDLTGIWEKLFF.

This chain links TRBV5-4 with TRBJ1-1, with TRBD1 matching 8 bases. Losses at the gene ends were 3 bases for V and 4 bases for J; bases not matched to a gene: 2. This CDR3 contains 13 residues. CDR1 is SGHNT and CDR2 is YYREEE in the germline V gene (reference sequence). The CDR3 coding sequence is TGTGCCAGCAGCTCCGGACAGGGCACTGAAGCTTTCTTT. It codes for CASSSGQGTEAFF.

The chain couples TRBV28 to TRBJ1-1, with a weak D call TRBD1 (5 bases). The CDR3 loop spans 15 amino acids. With 6 bases removed from V and 1 base from J, the gap between germline ends came to 15 bases. The V gene's germline CDR1 is MDHEN and CDR2 SYDVKM. CDR3 sequence reads: CASSREGLSNTEAFF. The CDR3 DNA reads as TGTGCCAGCAGCAGGGAGGGACTGTCGAACACTGAAGCTTTCTTT.

The chain combines TRBV6-5 with TRBJ1-4, with 7 bases that match TRBD1. Germline V lookup: CDR1 MNHEY, CDR2 SVGAGI. Trimming cost V 0 bases and J 7 bases; bases outside gene matches: 2. This CDR3 is 14 amino acids long. CDR3: CASSYSPGGEKLFF. The DNA for the CDR3 is TGTGCCAGCAGTTACTCCCCAGGGGGTGAAAAACTGTTTTTT.

This chain links TRBV25-1 with TRBJ1-2; TRBD1 might be the D (6 bases). The CDR3 has 15 amino acids. Germline V gives CDR1 MGHDK, CDR2 SYGVNS. Trimming took off 2 bases at V and 3 bases at J, with 13 bases between the two ends. The CDR3 reads CASSEVGQPHYGYTF. The CDR3 region has the DNA TGTGCCAGCAGTGAAGTGGGACAACCCCACTATGGCTACACCTTC.

This clone occurred once. The J gene is TRBJ2-7, the V gene TRBV2; D not resolved. CDR1 is SNHLY, CDR2 FYNNEI, per germline. With 4 bases removed from V and 1 base from J, the gap between germline ends came to 8 bases. The CDR3 runs 13 residues. In nucleotides, the CDR3 is TGTGCCAGCAGTGCCACAGCTTCCTACGAGCAGTACTTC. It codes for CASSATASYEQYF.